This TCR beta chain was found in a study of shared clonotypes between healthy human individuals. Overall study context: Each donor's CD4 naive and CD4 memory cells filled three plates apiece, CD8 naive two, and CD8 memory one. Study results and caveats: The authors sampled blood alone, and tissue repertoires likely differ.

Each PCR replicate from the sorted subsets contained around 0.2 ug DNA, which is tens of thousands of T cell genomes. Using immunoSEQ multiplex PCR, the repertoire was profiled, and TCRdb retains in-frame clones only, with some absent. The sample holds roughly 770,000 clones, 90% to 98% seen once. Naivety among CD8 cells was defined by CD45RO negativity and positive CCR7 selection, thereby excluding terminally differentiated effector memory CD45RA+ cells. This clone was counted a single time. Its specificity is not known. The junction had 5 bases not matched to a gene; V was cut back by 4 bases and J by 14 bases. Germline assignment: CDR1 SGHAT and CDR2 FQNNGV. The CDR3 contains 12 residues.

The source of this sequence is a man under 40 in good health. V gene TRBV11-2 combines with J gene TRBJ2-1; the match to TRBD2 covers 10 bases. The sample taken for sequencing was naive CD8+ T cells sorted from blood. The chain's CDR3 is CASSSSGRFKFF. The DNA for the CDR3 is TGTGCCAGCAGCTCTAGCGGGAGATTCAAGTTCTTC.